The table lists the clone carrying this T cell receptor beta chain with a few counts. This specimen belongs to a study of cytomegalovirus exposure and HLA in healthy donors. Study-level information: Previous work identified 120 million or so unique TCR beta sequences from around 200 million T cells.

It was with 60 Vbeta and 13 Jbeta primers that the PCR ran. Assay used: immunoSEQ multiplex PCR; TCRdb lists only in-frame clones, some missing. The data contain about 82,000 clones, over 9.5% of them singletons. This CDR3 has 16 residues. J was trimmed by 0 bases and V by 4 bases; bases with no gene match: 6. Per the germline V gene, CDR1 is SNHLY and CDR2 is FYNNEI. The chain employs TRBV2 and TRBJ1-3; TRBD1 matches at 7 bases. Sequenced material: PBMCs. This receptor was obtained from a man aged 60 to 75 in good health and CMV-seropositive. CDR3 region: CASSGGQLYSGNTIYF. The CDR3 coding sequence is TGTGCCAGCAGTGGGGGACAGCTTTACTCTGGAAACACCATATATTTT.